This T cell receptor (beta chain) was recorded in a study of blood T cell repertoires in COVID-19. Study in general: Samples came from the United States, Italy and Spain, spanning acute and convalescent COVID-19.

The CDR3 is made up of 17 amino acids. The method was immunoSEQ multiplex PCR; TCRdb's version includes in-frame clones alone and lacks a portion of them. The sample lists a few hundred thousand clones, approximately 87% occurring once. The TCR originated in a woman aged 45 to 65 with acute or convalescent COVID-19. Sequenced material: peripheral blood. The rearrangement uses TRBV1 and TRBJ1-2; TRBD1 is the table's D call and was not checked against the DNA. TRBV1 is assigned pseudogene status. This CDR3 is CTSSHDTYRGRGYGYTF. CDR3 sequence (DNA): TGCACCAGCAGCCACGATACCTACAGGGGGCGAGGATATGGCTACACCTTC.